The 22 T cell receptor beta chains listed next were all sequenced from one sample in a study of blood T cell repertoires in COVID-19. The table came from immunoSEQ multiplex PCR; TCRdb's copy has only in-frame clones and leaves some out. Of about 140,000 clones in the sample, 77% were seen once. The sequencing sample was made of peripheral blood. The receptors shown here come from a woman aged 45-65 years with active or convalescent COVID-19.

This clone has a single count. The CDR3 is CASSCQSPGGYTF. CDR3 sequence (DNA): TGTGCCAGCAGCTGCCAGTCACCGGGGGGCTACACCTTC. This chain links TRBV11-3 with TRBJ1-2; no definite D call. V was clipped by 4 bases and J by 8 bases, with 14 bases between them. The CDR3 consists of 13 residues. Germline assignment: CDR1 SGHNT and CDR2 YENEEA.

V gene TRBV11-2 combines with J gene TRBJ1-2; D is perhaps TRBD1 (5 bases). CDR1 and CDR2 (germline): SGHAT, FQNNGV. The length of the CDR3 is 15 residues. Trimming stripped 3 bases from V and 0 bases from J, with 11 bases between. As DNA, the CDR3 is TGTGCCAGCAGCTTTCGACAGATATCTAACTATGGCTACACCTTC. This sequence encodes CASSFRQISNYGYTF.

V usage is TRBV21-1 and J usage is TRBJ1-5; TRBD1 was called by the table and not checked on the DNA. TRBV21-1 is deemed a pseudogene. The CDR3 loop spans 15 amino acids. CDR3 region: CASSVPGQGGQPQHF. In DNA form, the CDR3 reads TGTGCCAGCAGCGTTCCGGGACAGGGCGGTCAGCCCCAGCATTTT.

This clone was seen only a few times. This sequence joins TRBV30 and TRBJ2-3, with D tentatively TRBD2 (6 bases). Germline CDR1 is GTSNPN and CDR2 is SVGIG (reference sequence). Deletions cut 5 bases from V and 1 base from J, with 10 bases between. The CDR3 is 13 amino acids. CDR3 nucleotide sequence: TGTGCCTGGGCCGGGACTCGCACAGATACGCAGTATTTT. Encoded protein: CAWAGTRTDTQYF.

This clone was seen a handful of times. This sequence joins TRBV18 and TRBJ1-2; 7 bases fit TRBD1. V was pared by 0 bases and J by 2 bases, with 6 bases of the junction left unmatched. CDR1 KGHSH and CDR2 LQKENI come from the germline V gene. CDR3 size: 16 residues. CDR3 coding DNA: TGTGCCAGCTCACCACCGATAACAGGGGTGAACTATGGCTACACCTTC. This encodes CASSPPITGVNYGYTF.

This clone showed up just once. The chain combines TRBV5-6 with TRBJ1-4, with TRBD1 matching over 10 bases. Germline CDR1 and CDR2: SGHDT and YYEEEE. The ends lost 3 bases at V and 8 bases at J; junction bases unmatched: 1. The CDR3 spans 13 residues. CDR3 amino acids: CASSWGQGEKLFF. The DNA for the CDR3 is TGTGCCAGCAGCTGGGGACAGGGGGAAAAACTGTTTTTT. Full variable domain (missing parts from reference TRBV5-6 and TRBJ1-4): DAGVTQSPTHLIKTRGQQVTLRCSPKSGHDTVSWYQQALGQGPQFIFQYYEEEERQRGNFPDRFSGHQFPNYSSELNVNALLLGDSALYLCASSWGQGEKLFFGSGTQLSVL.

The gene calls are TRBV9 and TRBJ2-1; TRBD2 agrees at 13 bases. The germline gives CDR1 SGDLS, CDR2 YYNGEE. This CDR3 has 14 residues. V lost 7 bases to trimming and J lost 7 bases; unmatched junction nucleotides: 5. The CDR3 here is CASAGTSGVNEQFF. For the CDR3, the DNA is TGTGCCAGCGCCGGGACTAGCGGGGTTAATGAGCAGTTCTTC.

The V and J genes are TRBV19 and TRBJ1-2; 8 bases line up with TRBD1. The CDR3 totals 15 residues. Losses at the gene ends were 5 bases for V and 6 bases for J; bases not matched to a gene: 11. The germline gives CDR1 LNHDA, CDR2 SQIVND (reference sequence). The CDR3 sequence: CASSPRTGSINGYTF. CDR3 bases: TGTGCCAGTAGTCCACGGACAGGGTCTATCAATGGCTACACCTTC. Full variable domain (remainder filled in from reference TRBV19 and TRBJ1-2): DGGITQSPKYLFRKEGQNVTLSCEQNLNHDAMYWYRQDPGQGLRLIYYSQIVNDFQKGDIAEGYSVSREKKESFPLTVTSAQKNPTAFYLCASSPRTGSINGYTFGSGTRLTVV.

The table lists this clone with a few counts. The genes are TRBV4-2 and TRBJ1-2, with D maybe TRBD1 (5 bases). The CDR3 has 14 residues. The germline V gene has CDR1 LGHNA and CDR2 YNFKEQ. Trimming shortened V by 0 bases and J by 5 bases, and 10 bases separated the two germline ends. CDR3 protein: CASSQDRGIYGYTF. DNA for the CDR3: TGTGCCAGCAGCCAAGATAGGGGTATATATGGCTACACCTTC.

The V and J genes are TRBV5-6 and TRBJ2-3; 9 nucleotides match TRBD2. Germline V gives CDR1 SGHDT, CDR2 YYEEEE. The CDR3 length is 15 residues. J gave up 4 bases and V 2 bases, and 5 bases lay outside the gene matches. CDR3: CASSLQEREADTQYF. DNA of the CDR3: TGTGCCAGCAGCTTACAGGAGCGGGAGGCAGATACGCAGTATTTT.

CDR3 bases: TGTGCCAGCAGCCAGGGACAGGGGACAGGGGTTTACAATGAGCAGTTCTTC. Protein sequence: CASSQGQGTGVYNEQFF. The chain joins TRBV4-2 to TRBJ2-1, with TRBD1 matching 10 bases. With V trimmed by 3 bases and J by 4 bases, 9 bases remained unmatched. There are 17 residues in the CDR3. Per germline, CDR1 LGHNA and CDR2 YNFKEQ.

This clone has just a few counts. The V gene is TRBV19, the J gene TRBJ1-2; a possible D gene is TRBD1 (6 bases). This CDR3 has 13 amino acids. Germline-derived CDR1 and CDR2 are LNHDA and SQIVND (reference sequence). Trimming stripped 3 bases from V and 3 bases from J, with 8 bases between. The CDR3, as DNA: TGTGCCAGTAGTATCAACAGGGACTATGGCTACACCTTC. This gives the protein CASSINRDYGYTF.

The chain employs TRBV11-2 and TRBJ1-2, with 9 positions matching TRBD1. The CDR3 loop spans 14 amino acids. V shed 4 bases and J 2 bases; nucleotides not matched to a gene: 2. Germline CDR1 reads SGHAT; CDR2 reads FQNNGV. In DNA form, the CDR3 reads TGTGCCAGCAGCTCTGACAGGGGGAACTATGGCTACACCTTC. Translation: CASSSDRGNYGYTF. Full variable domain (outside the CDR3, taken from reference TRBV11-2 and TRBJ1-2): EAGVAQSPRYKIIEKRQSVAFWCNPISGHATLYWYQQILGQGPKLLIQFQNNGVVDDSQLPKDRFSAERLKGVDSTLKIQPAKLEDSAVYLCASSSDRGNYGYTFGSGTRLTVV.

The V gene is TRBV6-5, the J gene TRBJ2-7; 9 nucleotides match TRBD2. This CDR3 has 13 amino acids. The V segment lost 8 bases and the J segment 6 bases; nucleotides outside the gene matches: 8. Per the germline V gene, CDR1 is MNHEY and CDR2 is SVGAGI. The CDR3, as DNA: TGTGCCAGCTGGAGGGGGACTAGCAGCGAGCAGTACTTC. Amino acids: CASWRGTSSEQYF.

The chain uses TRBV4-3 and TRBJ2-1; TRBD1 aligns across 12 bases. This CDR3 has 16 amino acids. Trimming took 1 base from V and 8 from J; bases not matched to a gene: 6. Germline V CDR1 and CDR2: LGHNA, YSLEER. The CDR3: CASSQGSGTGGYEQFF. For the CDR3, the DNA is TGCGCCAGCAGCCAAGGATCCGGGACAGGGGGCTATGAGCAGTTCTTC.

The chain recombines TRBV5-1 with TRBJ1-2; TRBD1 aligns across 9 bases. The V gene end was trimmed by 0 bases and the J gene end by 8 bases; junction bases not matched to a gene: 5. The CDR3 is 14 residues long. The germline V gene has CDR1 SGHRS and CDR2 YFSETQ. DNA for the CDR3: TGCGCCAGCAGCTTGGCACAGGGGGCTGGAGGCTACACCTTC. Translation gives CASSLAQGAGGYTF.

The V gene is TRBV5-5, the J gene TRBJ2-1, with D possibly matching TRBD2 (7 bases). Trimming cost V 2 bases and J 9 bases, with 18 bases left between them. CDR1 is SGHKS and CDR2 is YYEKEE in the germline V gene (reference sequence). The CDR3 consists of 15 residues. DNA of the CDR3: TGTGCCAGCAGCTTCGGCTCCCCAAGGGGGGGTGAGCAGTTCTTC. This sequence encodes CASSFGSPRGGEQFF.

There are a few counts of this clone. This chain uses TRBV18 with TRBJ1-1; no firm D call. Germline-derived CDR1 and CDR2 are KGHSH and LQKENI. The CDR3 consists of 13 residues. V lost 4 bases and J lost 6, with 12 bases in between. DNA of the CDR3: TGTGCCAGCTCACAGGTAGGAGGTTCTGAAGCTTTCTTT. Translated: CASSQVGGSEAFF.

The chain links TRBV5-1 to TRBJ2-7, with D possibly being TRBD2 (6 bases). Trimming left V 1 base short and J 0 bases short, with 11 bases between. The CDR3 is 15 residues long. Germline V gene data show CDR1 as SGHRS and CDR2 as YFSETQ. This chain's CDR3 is CASSLYSGHSYEQYF. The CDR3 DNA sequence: TGCGCCAGCAGCTTGTATAGCGGACACTCCTACGAGCAGTACTTC.

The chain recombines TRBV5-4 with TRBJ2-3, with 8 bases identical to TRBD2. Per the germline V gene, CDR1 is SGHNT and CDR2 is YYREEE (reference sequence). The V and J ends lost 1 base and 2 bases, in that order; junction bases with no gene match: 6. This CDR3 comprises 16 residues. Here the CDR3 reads CASSLKSGRHTDTQYF. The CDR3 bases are TGTGCCAGCAGCTTGAAGAGCGGGAGACACACAGATACGCAGTATTTT.

The CDR3 region has the DNA TGTGCCAGCAGTTACTCGGGCAGGGATCATGGCTACACCTTC. Amino acid sequence: CASSYSGRDHGYTF. The V call is TRBV6-6, the J call TRBJ1-2; TRBD1 is a possible D gene (5 bases). Trimming took off 0 bases at V and 6 bases at J, with 11 bases between the two ends. In germline, CDR1 is MNHNY, CDR2 SVGAGI (reference sequence). This CDR3 is 14 amino acids long.

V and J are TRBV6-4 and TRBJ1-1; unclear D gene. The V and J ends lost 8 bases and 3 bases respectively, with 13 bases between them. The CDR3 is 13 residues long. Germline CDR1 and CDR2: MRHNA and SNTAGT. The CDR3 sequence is CASRTSEDTEAFF. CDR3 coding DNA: TGTGCCAGCCGAACTTCCGAGGACACTGAAGCTTTCTTT.